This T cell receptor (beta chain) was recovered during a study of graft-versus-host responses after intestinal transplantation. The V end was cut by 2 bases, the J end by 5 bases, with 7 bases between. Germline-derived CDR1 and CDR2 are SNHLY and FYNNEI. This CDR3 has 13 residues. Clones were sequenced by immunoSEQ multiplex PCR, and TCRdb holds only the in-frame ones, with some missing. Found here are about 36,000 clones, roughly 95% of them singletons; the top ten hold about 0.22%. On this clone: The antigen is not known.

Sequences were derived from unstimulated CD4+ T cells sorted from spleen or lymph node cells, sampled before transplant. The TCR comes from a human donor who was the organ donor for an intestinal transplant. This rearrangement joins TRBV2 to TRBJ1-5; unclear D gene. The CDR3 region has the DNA TGTGCCAGCAGTGAAAGGGTTTATCAGCCCCAGCATTTT. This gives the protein CASSERVYQPQHF.